The clone carrying this TCR beta chain occurred many times. This sample stems from a study of T-cell reconstitution after alpha-beta-depleted transplantation in children. This sample's TCRbeta library carried unique molecular identifier barcodes. From the PCR reads, TCRdb called clonotypes with MiXCR, one entry per CDR3 protein. The sample holds 250,000 to 300,000 distinct CDR3 sequences; approximately 10% are singletons and the top ten take around 22%. J was trimmed by 6 bases and V by 6 bases; bases with no gene match: 7. Germline CDR1 reads DFQATT; CDR2 reads SNEGSKA (reference sequence). This CDR3 is built from 13 residues.

The genes are TRBV20-1 and TRBJ2-1, with TRBD1 matching over 8 bases. The clonotype originates from a male patient between 2 and 15 years old who had a stem cell transplant for chronic granulomatous disease, so the T cells may come from the graft donor. Source: peripheral blood, taken 180 days after TCRalphabeta/CD19-depleted stem cell transplant. CDR3 sequence reads: CSAALTGGNEQFF. CDR3 DNA sequence: TGCAGTGCCGCCCTTACAGGGGGCAATGAGCAGTTCTTC.